These T cell receptor beta chains were read from a single sample in a study of CXCR3-negative and CXCR3-positive naive CD8 T cells. TCRdb reanalyzed the 5' RACE reads and collapses them to one entry per CDR3 protein, without DNA. The sample data list 20,000 to 25,000 distinct CDR3 sequences. Source material: naive CXCR3- CD8+ T cells from blood. The origin of the receptors is a human donor in good health. Some clones in this sample may be carry-over from other donors' samples. Each CDR3 is given with its conserved first and last residue. Some rows have no size entry. The others give once, few or many, or a class for an expanded clone.

j_call,clone_size,v_call,cdr3_aa
TRBJ1-2,NA,TRBV29-1,CSVEAGTDGYTF
TRBJ2-5,NA,TRBV7-3,CASSFSGALQETQYF
TRBJ2-5,NA,TRBV7-9,CASSPPGTTPETQYF
TRBJ1-1,NA,TRBV28,CASGKVLAVPGTEAFF
TRBJ2-2,NA,TRBV7-2,CASSLAPPASGATGELFF
TRBJ1-5,NA,TRBV6-2/TRBV6-3,CASSAGLSNQPQHF
TRBJ2-7,NA,TRBV28,CASRPRDSYEQYF
TRBJ2-7,NA,TRBV28,CASSFKAGVTLSYEQYF
TRBJ1-2,NA,TRBV29-1,CSVDDRGLNGGYTF
TRBJ2-7,NA,TRBV7-9,CASSQQAGTSGSRTYEQYF
TRBJ1-1,NA,TRBV12-3/TRBV12-4,CAITIWNTEAFF
TRBJ2-7,NA,TRBV5-1,CASSNRVEQYF
TRBJ2-5,NA,TRBV6-1,CAASGRGRETQYF
TRBJ2-5,NA,TRBV7-2,CASSLVPSGGLYQETQYF
TRBJ2-2,NA,TRBV4-1,CASSQGRDTGELFF
TRBJ2-2,NA,TRBV20-1,CSARVRGENTGELFF
TRBJ1-3,NA,TRBV7-9,CASSFSPGSGNTIYF
TRBJ2-5,NA,TRBV23-1,CASGTGTGGEETQYF
TRBJ1-5,NA,TRBV29-1,CSVEEGAGQPQHF
TRBJ2-3,NA,TRBV7-9,CASSLIPGLADTDTQYF
TRBJ2-2,NA,TRBV6-5,CASSYRGSGELFF
TRBJ2-7,NA,TRBV10-3,CATKSGGAVYEQYF
TRBJ2-7,NA,TRBV14,CASSQVGHYEQYF
TRBJ2-1,medium-sized,TRBV20-1,CSARTSLGLAVYNEQFF
TRBJ2-2,NA,TRBV29-1,CSVVDEIWELFF
TRBJ2-5,NA,TRBV7-9,CASVTDSGETQYF
TRBJ2-2,NA,TRBV29-1,CSAYTGQGTAGELFF
TRBJ2-7,NA,TRBV9,CASSVADVSYEQYF
TRBJ2-7,NA,TRBV10-3,CAILNGTGSYEQYF
TRBJ1-1,NA,TRBV7-3,CASSSRLNTEAFF
TRBJ2-7,NA,TRBV7-9,CASWAGQGDDEQYF
TRBJ2-7,NA,TRBV5-1,CASSVAETYEQYF
TRBJ2-3,NA,TRBV5-1,CASSLEGARMITDTQYF
TRBJ2-5,NA,TRBV20-1,CSARGGNTQETQYF
TRBJ1-1,NA,TRBV29-1,CSVDSGQGLPFF
TRBJ2-7,NA,TRBV10-3,CAISEGDRLSYEQYF
TRBJ2-5,NA,TRBV4-3,CASSLAGRQETQYF
TRBJ1-2,NA,TRBV29-1,CSAWGFYGYTF
TRBJ2-7,NA,TRBV12-3/TRBV12-4,CASSPRDRRDEQYF
TRBJ2-7,medium-sized,TRBV11-3,CASSLGGATMGEQYF
TRBJ2-7,NA,TRBV3-1,CASSQGGDLLDEQYF
TRBJ2-5,NA,TRBV6-6,CASSFPSSGGPSLQETQYF
TRBJ2-5,NA,TRBV14,CASSQERQFQETQYF
TRBJ2-3,NA,TRBV20-1,CSARGGPNRDTQYF
TRBJ1-1,NA,TRBV12-3/TRBV12-4,CASSFGPGWEAFF
TRBJ2-1,NA,TRBV12-3/TRBV12-4,CASSGGTYNEQFF
TRBJ1-2,NA,TRBV4-1,CASSQVGTGSYGYTF
TRBJ2-7,NA,TRBV9,CASSGDGSPTYEQYF
TRBJ2-7,NA,TRBV7-9,CASSLDIYEQYF
TRBJ2-2,NA,TRBV7-7,CASSPPGTGELFF
TRBJ2-7,NA,TRBV28,CASSFRGPTYEQYF